These 9 T cell receptor beta chains were all obtained from the same sample, sequenced in a study of OX40 agonist ivuxolimab in advanced cancers. Clones were sequenced by immunoSEQ multiplex PCR, and TCRdb holds only the in-frame ones, with some missing. The sample lists 60,000 to 90,000 clones; less than 85% were seen once. Here the sequenced sample was CD4+ or CD8+ T cells sorted from blood, taken in a trial of the OX40 agonist ivuxolimab. These receptors were collected from an adult with an advanced solid tumor such as melanoma, head and neck, liver or kidney cancer.

V usage is TRBV5-1 and J usage is TRBJ2-7; 9 nucleotides line up with TRBD2. The CDR3 has 15 residues. Losses at the gene ends were 5 bases for V and 0 bases for J; bases not matched to a gene: 6. Germline V CDR1 and CDR2: SGHRS, YFSETQ. In DNA, the CDR3 is TGCGCCAGCAGTCGCCTAGCGGGGACCTCCTACGAGCAGTACTTC. Its protein product is CASSRLAGTSYEQYF.

The CDR3 loop reads CASSLAPTIREGELFF. DNA of the CDR3: TGCGCCAGCAGCTTGGCTCCGACTATACGTGAAGGGGAGCTGTTTTTT. The rearrangement joins TRBV5-1 to TRBJ2-2, with a weak D call TRBD2 (5 bases). The V end lost 0 bases, the J end lost 8 bases, and 17 bases lay between the germline ends. The CDR3 runs to 16 residues. Germline V gene data show CDR1 as SGHRS and CDR2 as YFSETQ.

This clone was counted only a few times. The J gene is TRBJ1-2, the V gene TRBV10-3, with TRBD1 matching over 8 bases. Trimming cost V 6 bases and J 7 bases; bases outside gene matches: 4. The germline gives CDR1 ENHRY, CDR2 SYGVKD. CDR3 length: 12 residues. CDR3 coding DNA: TGTGCCATCAGCGCAGGGGGCCGTGGCTACACCTTC. It is translated as CAISAGGRGYTF.

The rearrangement links TRBV16 to TRBJ1-5; unclear D gene. V was trimmed by 4 bases and J by 0 bases, leaving 7 bases between them. This CDR3 is 14 amino acids long. Germline V gene sequence: CDR1 KGHSY, CDR2 FQNENV. CDR3 protein: CASSPTNSNQPQHF. The CDR3 DNA is TGTGCCAGCAGCCCCACGAATAGCAATCAGCCCCAGCATTTT.

With regard to this clone: Different DNA sequences within this sample yield the same CDR3. The chain carries TRBV14 and TRBJ2-7; D uncertain. This CDR3 comprises 12 residues. Germline CDR1 reads SGHDN; CDR2 reads FVKESK. The CDR3 coding sequence is TGTGCCAGCAGCCAAGTGGGGTCCGAGCAGTATGTC. Residues: CASSQVGSEQYV.

The chain employs TRBV5-4 and TRBJ1-1; 8 nucleotides align to TRBD1. Germline values: CDR1 SGHNT, CDR2 YYREEE (reference sequence). Losses at the gene ends were 4 bases for V and 5 bases for J; bases not matched to a gene: 13. This CDR3 spans 16 amino acids. Here the CDR3 reads CASSPNRTGRQTEAFF. The CDR3 DNA is TGTGCCAGCAGCCCCAACCGGACAGGGCGGCAAACTGAAGCTTTCTTT.

V usage is TRBV10-2 and J usage is TRBJ1-3; a possible D gene is TRBD1 (6 bases). V dropped 6 bases and J dropped 1 base, with 7 bases sitting between them. This CDR3 has 13 amino acids. The germline V gene encodes CDR1 WSHSY and CDR2 SAAADI. The CDR3 reads CASRQGSGNTIYF. As DNA, the CDR3 is TGCGCCAGCAGGCAGGGGTCTGGAAACACCATATATTTT.

The chain is built from TRBV5-1 and TRBJ1-2; 7 nucleotides line up with TRBD1. Germline V gene sequence: CDR1 SGHRS, CDR2 YFSETQ. The CDR3 runs to 14 residues. V trimming: 4 bases; J trimming: 8 bases; junction bases outside the gene matches: 11. The CDR3 sequence is CASSRPGTERGYTF. CDR3 bases: TGCGCCAGCAGCAGGCCCGGGACAGAGCGGGGCTACACCTTC.

Only a few counts were recorded for this clone. The chain recombines TRBV27 with TRBJ1-2, with 7 bases aligning to TRBD1. The germline V gene encodes CDR1 MNHEY and CDR2 SMNVEV (reference sequence). This CDR3 has 15 amino acids. The J segment lost 1 base and the V segment lost 3 bases, leaving 5 bases of the junction unmatched. Here the CDR3 DNA reads TGTGCCAGCAGTTTGACGGCAGGGGGTAACTATGGCTACACCTTC. This gives the protein CASSLTAGGNYGYTF.